This T cell receptor beta chain was sequenced in a study of post-analysis software for immune sequencing data. Points from the study as a whole: In patients, five or six TRBV segments were more frequent than in controls, with TRBV5-6, TRBV5-1 and TRBV20-1 among them.

In the case of this clonotype: Antigen specificity is unknown.

Built from TCR beta cDNA, the libraries had unique molecular identifiers in them. TCRdb fed the PCR reads into MiXCR, producing one record per CDR3 protein. The table lists about 460,000 distinct CDR3 sequences, less than 45% of them singletons. This CDR3 is 14 amino acids long. CDR1 SGHAT and CDR2 FQNNGV come from the germline V gene. The sample was blood. The chain uses TRBV11-2 and TRBJ2-5, with D possibly TRBD1 on 6 matching bases. With the DNA end fitting TRBJ2-7 better, the J assignment may be wrong. This TCR derives from a girl aged 5 to 17 with multiple sclerosis. The CDR3 bases are TGTGCCAGCAGCCTAGGGCTACAGGGCTCCGAGCAGTACTTC. Translating gives CASSLGLQGSEQYF.